This paragraph reports one T cell receptor beta chain. This record comes from a study of shared clonotypes between healthy human individuals. The CDR3 extends over 15 amino acids. The J segment lost 4 bases and the V segment lost 4 bases, leaving 8 bases of the junction unmatched. Germline V gene lookup returns CDR1 SNHLY and CDR2 FYNNEI. Clones were read by immunoSEQ multiplex PCR, and TCRdb kept only the in-frame ones, dropping some. The data show about 580,000 clones, roughly 98% seen once. Terminally differentiated effector memory CD45RA+ cells were left out of the naive CD8 fraction, which was CD45RO-negative and positively selected for CCR7.

Material: naive CD8+ T cells sorted from blood. This TCR derives from a man in his thirties or forties in good health. This chain links TRBV2 with TRBJ1-1; TRBD1 aligns across 8 bases. CDR3 DNA sequence: TGTGCCAGCAGTGCCCTGACAGGGGAGGGCACTGAAGCTTTCTTT. Its translation: CASSALTGEGTEAFF.